The 32 T cell receptor beta chains given below trace back to one sample, sequenced in a study of OX40 agonist ivuxolimab in advanced cancers. The method was the immunoSEQ multiplex PCR assay. TCRdb limited this immuneACCESS table to in-frame rearrangements with V and J called. A share of clones is missing; checked studies link under half to unresolved V genes, and the rest is unexplained. Across this sample there are 75,000 to 100,000 clones, with 84% seen only once. About 5.5% of the sample goes to the ten largest clones. Sequencing was performed on CD4+ or CD8+ T cells sorted from blood, taken in a trial of the OX40 agonist ivuxolimab. The receptors were gathered from an adult with an advanced solid tumor such as melanoma, head and neck, liver or kidney cancer.

The chain employs TRBV6-6 and TRBJ1-2; a weak D match, TRBD1 (5 bases). The ends were cut back, 2 bases at V and 8 bases at J, with 9 bases in the middle. This CDR3 comprises 12 residues. CDR1 is MNHNY and CDR2 is SVGAGI in the germline V gene (reference sequence). CDR3 DNA sequence: TGTGCCAGCAGTTACCCTGGGACCGGCTACACCTTC. Translating it yields CASSYPGTGYTF.

The CDR3 DNA follows: TGTGCCAGCAGCCAAGAACCGGGACAAGGCACAGATACGCAGTATTTT. As protein: CASSQEPGQGTDTQYF. The chain has TRBV4-2 and TRBJ2-3; TRBD1 might be the D (6 bases). Trimming cost V 0 bases and J 1 base, with 11 bases left between them. The CDR3 extends over 16 amino acids. Germline assignment: CDR1 LGHNA and CDR2 YNFKEQ.

The rearrangement uses TRBV29-1 and TRBJ2-7; TRBD1 agrees at 12 bases. V shed 8 bases and J 6 bases; nucleotides not matched to a gene: 8. CDR1 is SQVTM, CDR2 ANQGSEA, per germline. The CDR3 runs 13 residues. The CDR3 sequence: CSIVPGQGAEQYF. For the CDR3, the DNA is TGCAGCATCGTGCCGGGACAGGGGGCCGAGCAGTACTTC.

This clone was found many times. This rearrangement joins TRBV9 to TRBJ1-3; 7 nucleotides line up with TRBD1. The V and J ends lost 3 bases and 0 bases, in that order; junction bases with no gene match: 6. The germline CDR1 and CDR2 sequences are SGDLS and YYNGEE. The CDR3 is 16 residues long. Here the CDR3 reads CASSGWDSFSGNTIYF. In nucleotides, the CDR3 is TGTGCCAGCAGCGGATGGGACAGCTTCTCTGGAAACACCATATATTTT.

V usage is TRBV28 and J usage is TRBJ2-5; tentatively, D is TRBD1 (6 bases). The germline CDR1 and CDR2 sequences are MDHEN and SYDVKM. The length of the CDR3 is 13 residues. V was shortened by 8 bases and J by 1 base, with 11 bases between the two germline ends. The CDR3 bases are TGTGCCAGCGGGGTAGGGGGCCAAGAGACCCAGTACTTC. Translated, it gives CASGVGGQETQYF.

The sample holds a few counts of this clone. The chain employs TRBV6-4 and TRBJ1-5; unclear D gene. The CDR3 covers 14 residues. CDR1 and CDR2 from the germline V gene are MRHNA and SNTAGT. V was clipped by 2 bases and J by 0 bases, with 5 bases between them. The CDR3 sequence is CASSDEASNQPQHF. The CDR3 nucleotides read TGTGCCAGCAGTGACGAAGCTAGCAATCAGCCCCAGCATTTT.

CDR3 DNA sequence: TGTGCCAGCAGCTTAGGGGGAAGGACGTTTCCCGGGGAGCTGTTTTTT. This encodes CASSLGGRTFPGELFF. This rearrangement joins TRBV11-2 to TRBJ2-2; D remains unclear. V lost 1 base and J lost 6, with 15 bases in between. This CDR3 region has 16 residues. The V gene's germline CDR1 is SGHAT and CDR2 FQNNGV.

This sequence joins TRBV6-1 and TRBJ2-7; the D gene is possibly TRBD2 (5 bases). V was trimmed by 3 bases and J by 4 bases, leaving 10 bases between them. The CDR3 sequence is 13 residues long. Germline V gives CDR1 MNHNS, CDR2 SASEGT. CDR3: CASSEPGKYEQYF. The CDR3 DNA follows: TGTGCCAGCAGTGAGCCGGGGAAATACGAGCAGTACTTC.

The gene calls are TRBV5-1 and TRBJ1-1; 7 bases are shared with TRBD1. CDR1 and CDR2 (germline): SGHRS, YFSETQ. The J segment lost 0 bases and the V segment lost 4 bases, leaving 9 bases of the junction unmatched. The CDR3 totals 16 residues. The CDR3 loop is CASSLRQGGMNTEAFF. CDR3 coding DNA: TGCGCCAGCAGCCTAAGGCAGGGGGGGATGAACACTGAAGCTTTCTTT.

This chain joins TRBV9 and TRBJ2-7, with 9 bases fitting TRBD1. From germline, CDR1 is SGDLS and CDR2 YYNGEE. Germline trimming cut 4 bases from V and 1 base from J; bases unmatched to any gene: 21. This CDR3 contains 20 residues. The CDR3 region is CASSPRDSGQGIWTSYEQYF. The CDR3 DNA sequence: TGTGCCAGCAGCCCCCGGGATTCGGGACAGGGAATTTGGACTTCCTACGAGCAGTACTTC.

V and J are TRBV10-3 and TRBJ2-3; the match to TRBD2 covers 10 bases. The trim removed 6 bases at V and 7 bases at J, leaving 16 bases unmatched. The CDR3 has 17 amino acids. Germline V gene data show CDR1 as ENHRY and CDR2 as SYGVKD. The CDR3 DNA reads TGTGCCATCAGAGATCCCGACGAGCGGGAGGGTGGGAATACGCAGTATTTT. It is translated as CAIRDPDEREGGNTQYF.

This clone was counted a few times. CDR3 nucleotides: TGTGCCAGCAGCGCATGGCGGGACAGAGGCAATCAGCCCCAGCATTTT. Translating gives CASSAWRDRGNQPQHF. The chain has TRBV7-8 and TRBJ1-5; 7 bases are a match to TRBD1. The V gene end was trimmed by 5 bases and the J gene end by 2 bases; junction bases not matched to a gene: 9. CDR3 length equals 16 residues. CDR1 is SGHVS, CDR2 FQNEAQ, per germline.

This clone was found once. The chain uses TRBV10-3 and TRBJ1-1; 9 nucleotides match TRBD1. The junction had 10 bases not matched to a gene; V was cut back by 5 bases and J by 0 bases. Per the germline V gene, CDR1 is ENHRY and CDR2 is SYGVKD. CDR3 size: 17 residues. The CDR3 DNA reads as TGTGCCATCAGTTCGACAGGGGGTCCCTCGTTGAACACTGAAGCTTTCTTT. This translates into CAISSTGGPSLNTEAFF.

V is TRBV2 and J is TRBJ1-5; D gene ambiguous. CDR1 and CDR2 (germline): SNHLY, FYNNEI. CDR3 length: 15 residues. Deletions cut 4 bases from V and 0 bases from J, with 10 bases between. The CDR3 region is CASSGGGYSNQPQHF. The DNA of the CDR3 is TGTGCCAGCAGTGGTGGAGGGTATAGCAATCAGCCCCAGCATTTT.

In this sample, this clone turned up once. DNA of the CDR3: TGCGCCAGCAGCCAGTACGCCGCTACTTACACTGAAGCTTTCTTT. As protein: CASSQYAATYTEAFF. The V and J genes are TRBV21-1 and TRBJ1-1. TRBV21-1 is recorded as a pseudogene. The CDR3 runs to 15 residues.

The gene calls are TRBV19 and TRBJ1-2; unclear D gene. CDR1 LNHDA and CDR2 SQIVND come from the germline V gene (reference sequence). The length of the CDR3 is 15 residues. Trimming removed 7 bases at V and 2 bases at J, with 17 bases between. The CDR3 nucleotides read TGTGCCAGTATGGAGGGCCCAGGCTACAACTATGGCTACACCTTC. Encoded protein: CASMEGPGYNYGYTF. Variable domain in full (rest from reference TRBV19 and TRBJ1-2): DGGITQSPKYLFRKEGQNVTLSCEQNLNHDAMYWYRQDPGQGLRLIYYSQIVNDFQKGDIAEGYSVSREKKESFPLTVTSAQKNPTAFYLCASMEGPGYNYGYTFGSGTRLTVV.

The CDR3, as DNA: TGTGCCAGCAGTGAAATCGGCTGGGGAGGCGAGCAGTACTTC. Residues: CASSEIGWGGEQYF. The chain couples TRBV6-1 to TRBJ2-7; D possibly corresponds to TRBD2 (6 bases). The V and J ends lost 2 bases and 6 bases respectively, with 14 bases between them. This CDR3 has 14 residues. Germline V lookup: CDR1 MNHNS, CDR2 SASEGT.

The chain recombines TRBV21-1 with TRBJ2-1; the table's D call, TRBD2, was not checked against the DNA. TRBV21-1 is given as a pseudogene. There are 17 residues in the CDR3. CDR3 sequence: CASSTGLAGGGLNEQFF. CDR3 bases: TGTGCCAGCAGCACTGGACTAGCGGGAGGGGGATTGAATGAGCAGTTCTTC.

This clone was recorded a few times. V usage is TRBV5-1 and J usage is TRBJ1-2; TRBD1 aligns across 9 bases. The CDR3 is 17 amino acids. Germline V gene data show CDR1 as SGHRS and CDR2 as YFSETQ. J gave up 3 bases and V 1 base, and 10 bases lay outside the gene matches. CDR3 in amino acids: CASSLNRDRDEDYGYTF. The CDR3 nucleotides read TGCGCCAGCAGCTTGAACCGGGACAGGGATGAAGACTATGGCTACACCTTC.

V usage is TRBV19 and J usage is TRBJ1-6, with D hard to call. Germline V gives CDR1 LNHDA, CDR2 SQIVND (reference sequence). V gave up 11 bases and J gave up 10 bases, with 18 bases separating them. The length of the CDR3 is 13 residues. Here the CDR3 reads CASNRELQSPLHF. CDR3 in DNA: TGTGCCTCAAATCGGGAATTACAGTCACCCCTCCACTTT.

The CDR3 DNA reads TGCGCCAGCAGCTTGTCTGGGATGAACACTGAAGCTTTCTTT. Its translation is CASSLSGMNTEAFF. The chain joins TRBV5-1 to TRBJ1-1; D not certain. CDR3 size: 14 residues. V lost 1 base and J 0 bases, leaving 7 bases between the germline ends. The V gene's germline CDR1 is SGHRS and CDR2 YFSETQ.

The chain joins TRBV19 to TRBJ1-1; the D is unclear. Trimming shortened V by 4 bases and J by 5 bases, and 8 bases separated the two germline ends. In germline, CDR1 is LNHDA, CDR2 SQIVND (reference sequence). This CDR3 comprises 12 residues. The CDR3: CASSRESTEAFF. Written as DNA, the CDR3 is TGTGCCAGTAGTAGGGAGAGTACTGAAGCTTTCTTT.

This clone was picked up one time. CDR3 sequence reads: CASTPRGLDGYTF. CDR3 nucleotide sequence: TGTGCCAGCACTCCGCGGGGTCTGGATGGCTACACCTTC. The chain employs TRBV7-2 and TRBJ1-2; D is uncertain. The CDR3 runs to 13 residues. The germline V gene has CDR1 SGHTA and CDR2 FQGNSA. V gave up 7 bases and J gave up 6 bases, with 15 bases separating them.

This clone was recorded once. This chain connects TRBV9 to TRBJ1-2; no definite D call. Germline V gives CDR1 SGDLS, CDR2 YYNGEE. V lost 3 bases to trimming and J lost 3 bases, with 15 bases between them. The CDR3 runs 15 residues. CDR3 sequence (DNA): TGTGCCAGCAGCGGTTCTTGGGTGAGGGACTATGGCTACACCTTC. This gives the protein CASSGSWVRDYGYTF.

The rearrangement joins TRBV19 to TRBJ2-2; a possible D gene is TRBD1 (6 bases). Germline V gene lookup returns CDR1 LNHDA and CDR2 SQIVND (reference sequence). Trimming took off 7 bases at V and 4 bases at J, with 16 bases between the two ends. CDR3 length equals 15 residues. The CDR3 here is CASTTGLPATGELFF. The DNA for the CDR3 is TGTGCCAGTACCACAGGGCTCCCAGCCACCGGGGAGCTGTTTTTT.

V usage is TRBV7-8 and J usage is TRBJ1-5; 11 positions agree with TRBD1. The CDR3 length is 16 residues. Germline trimming cut 5 bases from V and 7 bases from J; bases unmatched to any gene: 10. CDR1 is SGHVS, CDR2 FQNEAQ, per germline. The CDR3 DNA reads TGTGCCAGCAGCCCTGGACAGGGGGCTTTAGGACAGCCCCAGCATTTT. Translating it yields CASSPGQGALGQPQHF.

V and J are TRBV21-1 and TRBJ2-2; TRBD1 reflects the table's D call only, with no check against the DNA. TRBV21-1 has pseudogene status. The CDR3 sequence is 13 residues long. CDR3 sequence: CASSKEGARELFF. The CDR3 DNA follows: TGTGCCAGCAGCAAGGAGGGGGCCAGGGAGCTGTTTTTT.

V and J are TRBV7-2 and TRBJ1-6; the D is unclear. Trimming cost V 1 base and J 6 bases, with 10 bases left between them. This CDR3 has 15 residues. Germline V gene data show CDR1 as SGHTA and CDR2 as FQGNSA. The CDR3 bases are TGTGCCAGCAGCTTAGACGGGGAGGTTAATTCACCCCTCCACTTT. This translates into CASSLDGEVNSPLHF.

The rearrangement joins TRBV6-6 to TRBJ2-7, with no clear D. V shed 1 base and J shed 5 bases, with 9 bases lying between them. This CDR3 spans 13 amino acids. Looked up from germline, CDR1 is MNHNY and CDR2 is SVGAGI (reference sequence). CDR3 sequence (DNA): TGTGCCAGCAGTTACTTGATAAGGGACGAGCAGTACTTC. Its protein product is CASSYLIRDEQYF.

This clone was counted between two and nine times. J is TRBJ1-1 and V is TRBV19; D is undetermined. Per germline, CDR1 LNHDA and CDR2 SQIVND (reference sequence). With 6 bases removed from V and 1 base from J, the gap between germline ends came to 6 bases. This CDR3 comprises 12 residues. CDR3 coding DNA: TGTGCCAGTAGGACCAGGAACACTGAAGCTTTCTTT. Its translation: CASRTRNTEAFF.

This chain joins TRBV27 and TRBJ1-2; D possibly corresponds to TRBD1 (6 bases). CDR3 length: 13 amino acids. Per germline, CDR1 MNHEY and CDR2 SMNVEV (reference sequence). Trimming left V 5 bases short and J 8 bases short, with 15 bases between. The CDR3 region has the DNA TGTGCCAGCAGTAAGCCACAGGGAGAGGGCTACACCTTC. Its translation is CASSKPQGEGYTF.

This chain uses TRBV7-2 with TRBJ1-5; the match to TRBD1 covers 9 bases. The CDR3 extends over 14 amino acids. The V segment lost 7 bases and the J segment 8 bases; nucleotides outside the gene matches: 9. Per germline, CDR1 SGHTA and CDR2 FQGNSA. CDR3 sequence reads: CASTQTGGGKPQHF. CDR3 coding DNA: TGTGCCAGCACCCAGACAGGGGGGGGAAAGCCCCAGCATTTT.